One and the same sample provided the 25 T cell receptor beta chains below, sequenced in a study of blood T cell repertoires in COVID-19. The repertoire was sequenced with immunoSEQ multiplex PCR; TCRdb's copy has only in-frame clones and lacks some. The sample has under 200,000 clones, over 80% seen once; the top ten hold 5.2%. Source material: peripheral blood. The receptors were sampled from a woman aged 25 to 39 with acute or convalescent COVID-19.

In the case of this clone: The identical CDR3 is also encoded by other nucleotide sequences in the sample. This chain uses TRBV12-3 or TRBV12-4 with TRBJ2-7; D may be TRBD2 (6 bases). The CDR3 has 11 amino acids. The germline V and J ends were trimmed by 5 bases and 7 bases, with 9 bases remaining between them. CDR3 sequence: CASSLRGEQYF. CDR3 coding DNA: TGTGCCAGCAGTCTCCGGGGGGAGCAGTACTTC.

The rearrangement uses TRBV3-1 (or the pseudogene TRBV3-2) and TRBJ2-5; 8 bases align to TRBD2. After removal of 1 base from V and 1 base from J, the junction contained 8 bases not matched to a gene. The CDR3 runs to 17 residues. Germline CDR1 LGHDT, CDR2 YNNKEL (reference sequence). The DNA of the CDR3 is TGTGCCAGCAGCCAAGGGTTGGTAGCGGGGCTCCAAGAGACCCAGTACTTC. The encoded protein is CASSQGLVAGLQETQYF.

The chain has TRBV27 and TRBJ2-6; 10 bases are shared with TRBD1. The CDR3 consists of 17 residues. Trimming removed 7 bases from V and 2 bases from J; junction bases left unmatched: 8. Germline-derived CDR1 and CDR2 are MNHEY and SMNVEV (reference sequence). The CDR3 loop is CASTRDRGVPGANVLTF. The DNA for the CDR3 is TGTGCCAGCACCCGGGACAGGGGTGTCCCTGGGGCCAACGTCCTGACTTTC.

This chain uses TRBV18 with TRBJ2-1, with 10 nucleotides matching TRBD2. The CDR3 length is 16 residues. Trimming cost V 4 bases and J 4 bases; bases outside gene matches: 7. In germline, CDR1 is KGHSH, CDR2 LQKENI. The CDR3 DNA reads TGTGCCAGCTCACTAGTTACTAGCGGGATTTACAATGAGCAGTTCTTC. Translated, it gives CASSLVTSGIYNEQFF.

The chain employs TRBV14 and TRBJ1-1, with no clear D. V lost 1 base to trimming and J lost 4 bases, with 13 bases between them. The CDR3 is 15 amino acids. CDR1 SGHDN and CDR2 FVKESK come from the germline V gene. The CDR3 spells CASSQGAGYVTEAFF. The CDR3 DNA reads as TGTGCCAGCAGCCAAGGGGCAGGATATGTCACTGAAGCTTTCTTT.

The chain combines TRBV27 with TRBJ2-3; 13 nucleotides match TRBD2. Germline loops: CDR1 MNHEY, CDR2 SMNVEV (reference sequence). The V gene end was trimmed by 4 bases and the J gene end by 2 bases; junction bases not matched to a gene: 6. CDR3 size: 17 residues. CDR3 nucleotide sequence: TGTGCCAGCAGTTCCGAGACTAGCGGGGGGCCCACAGATACGCAGTATTTT. Its translation: CASSSETSGGPTDTQYF.

The chain carries TRBV7-3 and TRBJ2-1, with D possibly matching TRBD2 (6 bases). V gave up 5 bases and J gave up 12 bases, with 14 bases separating them. CDR1 and CDR2 (germline): SGHTA, FQGTGA. The CDR3 runs 12 residues. CDR3 in DNA: TGTGCCAGCAGCCAACCTGGGGGAGGGCAGTTCTTC. This translates into CASSQPGGGQFF.

The chain carries TRBV6-5 and TRBJ2-1; D call uncertain. The CDR3 extends over 14 amino acids. Trimming took 9 bases from V and 0 from J, leaving 12 bases between them. The V gene's germline CDR1 is MNHEY and CDR2 SVGAGI. In DNA form, the CDR3 reads TGTGCCAGTTTGGAGTTAAGCTCCTACAATGAGCAGTTCTTC. The encoded protein is CASLELSSYNEQFF.

This clone turned up a few times. The V call is TRBV30, the J call TRBJ1-5; TRBD1 matches at 11 bases. The germline V gene has CDR1 GTSNPN and CDR2 SVGIG (reference sequence). After removal of 5 bases from V and 6 bases from J, the junction contained 12 bases not matched to a gene. This CDR3 spans 16 amino acids. CDR3 loop: CAWSKRGTGGSQPQHF. The CDR3 DNA reads TGTGCCTGGTCCAAACGCGGGACAGGGGGTTCTCAGCCCCAGCATTTT.

V usage is TRBV10-3 and J usage is TRBJ1-2; no definite D call. The CDR3 extends over 11 amino acids. V lost 7 bases and J 4 bases, leaving 7 bases between the germline ends. Germline V gene sequence: CDR1 ENHRY, CDR2 SYGVKD. The CDR3 loop is CAITGFYGYTF. The CDR3 DNA reads as TGTGCCATCACAGGCTTCTATGGCTACACCTTC.

This clone was seen just once. The chain recombines TRBV6-2 or TRBV6-3 with TRBJ2-7; 7 bases align to TRBD1. Losses at the gene ends were 5 bases for V and 2 bases for J; bases not matched to a gene: 12. The germline CDR1 and CDR2 sequences are MNHEY and SVGEGT. This CDR3 is 16 amino acids long. In DNA, the CDR3 is TGTGCCAGCAGTGCCAGCGTAGACAGGGTTACCTACGAGCAGTACTTC. Amino acid sequence: CASSASVDRVTYEQYF.

The chain combines TRBV28 with TRBJ2-3; 8 bases line up with TRBD2. Germline trimming cut 1 base from V and 3 bases from J; bases unmatched to any gene: 6. CDR3 length equals 16 residues. The V gene's germline CDR1 is MDHEN and CDR2 SYDVKM. CDR3 sequence (DNA): TGTGCCAGCAGTTTATCGGGAGCGGGAGCTACAGATACGCAGTATTTT. This gives the protein CASSLSGAGATDTQYF.

V gene TRBV2 combines with J gene TRBJ2-1, with D possibly being TRBD1 (5 bases). Germline values: CDR1 SNHLY, CDR2 FYNNEI. V lost 8 bases to trimming and J lost 2 bases, with 16 bases between them. CDR3 size: 15 residues. The CDR3 coding sequence is TGTGCCAGCGTTGCTGGACAAGGGACCTACAATGAGCAGTTCTTC. Its protein product is CASVAGQGTYNEQFF.

The chain uses TRBV10-3 and TRBJ2-3, with 10 bases identical to TRBD1. V shed 6 bases, J shed 2 bases, and the junction held 8 bases outside the gene matches. The CDR3 length is 16 residues. Per the germline V gene, CDR1 is ENHRY and CDR2 is SYGVKD. As DNA, the CDR3 is TGTGCCATCAGGGGGACAGGGGTCTTCGCCACAGATACGCAGTATTTT. Translating gives CAIRGTGVFATDTQYF.

The CDR3 protein is CASSHRGLAGGPMNEQFF. The CDR3, as DNA: TGCGCCAGCTCCCATCGGGGACTAGCGGGAGGGCCCATGAATGAGCAGTTCTTC. The J gene is TRBJ2-1, the V gene TRBV4-1; 16 bases fit TRBD2. V gave up 8 bases and J gave up 7 bases; unmatched junction bases: 14. This CDR3 region has 18 residues. The germline CDR1 and CDR2 sequences are MGHRA and YSYEKL.

This rearrangement joins TRBV6-5 to TRBJ2-1; TRBD1 matches at 8 bases. The trim removed 7 bases at V and 4 bases at J, leaving 3 bases unmatched. This CDR3 is built from 13 residues. The germline V gene encodes CDR1 MNHEY and CDR2 SVGAGI. Here the CDR3 DNA reads TGTGCCAGCACCAGGGGGCCTTACAATGAGCAGTTCTTC. This codes for CASTRGPYNEQFF.

V and J are TRBV12-3 or TRBV12-4 and TRBJ2-7; no clear D gene. Trimming removed 3 bases at V and 4 bases at J, with 4 bases between. The CDR3 is 11 amino acids. CDR3 in amino acids: CASSFSYEQYF. DNA of the CDR3: TGTGCCAGCAGTTTTTCGTACGAGCAGTACTTC.

V and J are TRBV20-1 and TRBJ2-2; D not resolved. Trimming took 3 bases from V and 7 from J, leaving 9 bases between them. The CDR3 extends over 12 amino acids. Germline values: CDR1 DFQATT, CDR2 SNEGSKA (reference sequence). The CDR3 region is CSASGAIGELFF. DNA of the CDR3: TGCAGTGCTAGTGGAGCAATCGGGGAGCTGTTTTTT.

This rearrangement joins TRBV12-3 or TRBV12-4 to TRBJ1-3, with D unclear. V gave up 6 bases and J gave up 3 bases, with 9 bases separating them. This CDR3 has 13 residues. CDR3 amino acids: CASRPSGGNTIYF. The CDR3 DNA is TGTGCCAGCAGACCATCGGGTGGAAACACCATATATTTT.

The chain couples TRBV11-2 to TRBJ1-1; a weak D match, TRBD1 (5 bases). This CDR3 contains 16 residues. Trimming pared 0 bases from V and 5 bases from J, leaving 16 bases between. The germline gives CDR1 SGHAT, CDR2 FQNNGV. CDR3 in amino acids: CASSLDPAGLGTEAFF. The DNA for the CDR3 is TGTGCCAGCAGCTTAGATCCTGCAGGGTTAGGAACTGAAGCTTTCTTT. Supplemented by reference TRBV11-2 and TRBJ1-1, the full variable domain reads EAGVAQSPRYKIIEKRQSVAFWCNPISGHATLYWYQQILGQGPKLLIQFQNNGVVDDSQLPKDRFSAERLKGVDSTLKIQPAKLEDSAVYLCASSLDPAGLGTEAFFGQGTRLTVV.

The chain is built from TRBV27 and TRBJ1-4, with D possibly TRBD1 on 6 matching bases. The germline V gene encodes CDR1 MNHEY and CDR2 SMNVEV (reference sequence). With 10 bases removed from V and 5 bases from J, the gap between germline ends came to 20 bases. CDR3 size: 15 residues. CDR3 coding DNA: TGTGCCACCAAACCTCATCAGGGGACGAATGAAAAACTGTTTTTT. Protein: CATKPHQGTNEKLFF.

The V and J genes are TRBV29-1 and TRBJ1-4; no clear D. The CDR3 totals 11 residues. The germline CDR1 and CDR2 sequences are SQVTM and ANQGSEA. V was clipped by 7 bases and J by 4 bases, with 7 bases between them. This CDR3 is CSASSNEKLFF. DNA of the CDR3: TGCAGCGCAAGTAGTAATGAAAAACTGTTTTTT.

The V call is TRBV30, the J call TRBJ2-5; D is uncertain. The CDR3 has 11 amino acids. V was cut by 4 bases and J by 1 base, with 4 bases left in between. Germline CDR1 GTSNPN, CDR2 SVGIG (reference sequence). The CDR3 region is CAWTGQETQYF. CDR3 bases: TGTGCCTGGACGGGCCAAGAGACCCAGTACTTC.

The CDR3 nucleotides read TGTGCCAGCAGCTCGGGACACCAAACCCCTGAAGCTTTCTTT. This gives the protein CASSSGHQTPEAFF. V and J are TRBV7-9 and TRBJ1-1, with D possibly being TRBD1 (6 bases). CDR1 and CDR2 from the germline V gene are SEHNR and FQNEAQ (reference sequence). Trimming pared 4 bases from V and 6 bases from J, leaving 15 bases between. CDR3 size: 14 residues.

The chain uses TRBV5-1 and TRBJ2-7; 11 bases align to TRBD1. The V gene's germline CDR1 is SGHRS and CDR2 YFSETQ. J gave up 2 bases and V 4 bases, and 2 bases lay outside the gene matches. The CDR3 is 14 amino acids. The CDR3 here is CASSMGQGAYEQYF. DNA of the CDR3: TGCGCCAGCAGCATGGGACAGGGGGCCTACGAGCAGTACTTC.